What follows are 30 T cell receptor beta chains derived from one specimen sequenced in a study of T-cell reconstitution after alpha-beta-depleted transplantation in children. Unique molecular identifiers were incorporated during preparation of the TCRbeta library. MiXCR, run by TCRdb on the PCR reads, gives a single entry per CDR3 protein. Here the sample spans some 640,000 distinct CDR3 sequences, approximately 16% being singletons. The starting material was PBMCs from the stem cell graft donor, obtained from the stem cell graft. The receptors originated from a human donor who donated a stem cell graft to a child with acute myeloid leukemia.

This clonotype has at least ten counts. The CDR3 spells CSASEGFNYGYTF. The DNA for the CDR3 is TGCAGTGCTAGCGAGGGGTTTAACTATGGCTACACCTTC. This sequence joins TRBV20-1 and TRBJ1-2, with TRBD1 as a possible D gene (5 bases). The V gene's germline CDR1 is DFQATT and CDR2 SNEGSKA (reference sequence). The V end was cut by 3 bases, the J end by 1 base, with 9 bases between. The CDR3 is made up of 13 amino acids.

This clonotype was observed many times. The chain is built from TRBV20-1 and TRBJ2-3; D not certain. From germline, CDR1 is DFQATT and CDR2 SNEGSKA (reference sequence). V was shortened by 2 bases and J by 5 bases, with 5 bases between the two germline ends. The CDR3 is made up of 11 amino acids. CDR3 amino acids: CSARSQDTQYF. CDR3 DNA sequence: TGCAGTGCTAGATCTCAAGATACGCAGTATTTT.

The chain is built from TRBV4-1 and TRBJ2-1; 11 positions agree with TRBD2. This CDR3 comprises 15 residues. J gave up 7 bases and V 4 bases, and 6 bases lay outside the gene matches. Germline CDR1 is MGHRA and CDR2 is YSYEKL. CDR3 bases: TGCGCCAGCAGCCTCTCTAGCGGGGGGCTTAATGAGCAGTTCTTC. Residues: CASSLSSGGLNEQFF.

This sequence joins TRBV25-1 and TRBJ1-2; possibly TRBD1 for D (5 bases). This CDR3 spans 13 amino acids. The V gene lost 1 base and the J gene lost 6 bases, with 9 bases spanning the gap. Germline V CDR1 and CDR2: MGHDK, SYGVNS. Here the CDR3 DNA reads TGTGCCAGCAGTGAATGGGCGACAGATGGCTACACCTTC. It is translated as CASSEWATDGYTF.

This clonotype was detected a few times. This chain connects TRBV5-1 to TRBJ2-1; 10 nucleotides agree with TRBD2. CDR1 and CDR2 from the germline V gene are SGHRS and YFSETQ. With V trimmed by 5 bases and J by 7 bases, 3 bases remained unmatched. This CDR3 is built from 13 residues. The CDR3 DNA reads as TGCGCCAGCAGAGAAGCGGGGGGGAATGAGCAGTTCTTC. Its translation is CASREAGGNEQFF.

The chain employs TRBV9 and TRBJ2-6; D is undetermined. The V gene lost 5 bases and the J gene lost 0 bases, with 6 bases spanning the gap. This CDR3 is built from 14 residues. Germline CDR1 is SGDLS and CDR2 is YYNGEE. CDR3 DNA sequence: TGTGCCAGCAGGAGCCGCTCTGGGGCCAACGTCCTGACTTTC. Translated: CASRSRSGANVLTF.

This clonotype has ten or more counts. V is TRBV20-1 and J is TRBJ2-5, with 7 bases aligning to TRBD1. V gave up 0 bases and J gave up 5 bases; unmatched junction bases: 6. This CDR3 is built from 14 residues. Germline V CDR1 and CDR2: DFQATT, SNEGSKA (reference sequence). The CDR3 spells CSARETGWSETQYF. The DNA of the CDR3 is TGCAGTGCTAGAGAGACAGGGTGGTCTGAGACCCAGTACTTC.

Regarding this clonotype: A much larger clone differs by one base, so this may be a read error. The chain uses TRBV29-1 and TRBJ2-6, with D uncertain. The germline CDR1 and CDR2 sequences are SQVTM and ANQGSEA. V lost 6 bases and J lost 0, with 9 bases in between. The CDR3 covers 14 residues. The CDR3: CSVQAGSGANVLTF. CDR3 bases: TGCAGCGTCCAGGCAGGCTCTGGGGCCAACGTCCTGACTTTC.

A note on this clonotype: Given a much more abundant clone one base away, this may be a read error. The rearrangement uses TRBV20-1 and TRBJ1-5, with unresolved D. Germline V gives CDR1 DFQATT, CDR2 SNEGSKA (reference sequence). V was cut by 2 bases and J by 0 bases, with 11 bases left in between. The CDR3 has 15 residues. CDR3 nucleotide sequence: TGCAGTGCTAGATCAAGACGTCTTAGCAATCAGCCCCAGCATTTT. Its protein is CSARSRRLSNQPQHF.

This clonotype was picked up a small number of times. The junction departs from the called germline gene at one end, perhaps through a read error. The CDR3 coding sequence is TGCAGCGTTGAAGATCTCCCGCTTGGACAGACCTTT. Its translation: CSVEDLPLGQTF. The chain joins TRBV29-1 to TRBJ1-1; D is perhaps TRBD1 (6 bases). This CDR3 is 12 amino acids long. Germline loops: CDR1 SQVTM, CDR2 ANQGSEA. Drawing the rest from reference TRBV29-1 and TRBJ1-1, the complete variable domain is SAVISQKPSRDICQRGTSLTIQCQVDSQVTMMFWYRQQPGQSLTLIATANQGSEATYESGFVIDKFPISRPNLTFSTLTVSNMSPEDSSIYLCSVEDLPLGQTFGQGTRLTVV.

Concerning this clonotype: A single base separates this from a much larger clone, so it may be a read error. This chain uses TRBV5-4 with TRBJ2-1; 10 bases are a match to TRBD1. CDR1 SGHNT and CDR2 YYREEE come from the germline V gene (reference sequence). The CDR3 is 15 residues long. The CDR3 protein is CACRSGTGERNEQFF. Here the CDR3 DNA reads TGTGCCTGCAGGTCCGGGACAGGGGAGAGAAATGAGCAGTTCTTC. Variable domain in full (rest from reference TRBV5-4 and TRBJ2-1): ETGVTQSPTHLIKTRGQQVTLRCSSQSGHNTVSWYQQALGQGPQFIFQYYREEENGRGNFPPRFSGLQFPNYSSELNVNALELDDSALYLCACRSGTGERNEQFFGPGTRLTVL.

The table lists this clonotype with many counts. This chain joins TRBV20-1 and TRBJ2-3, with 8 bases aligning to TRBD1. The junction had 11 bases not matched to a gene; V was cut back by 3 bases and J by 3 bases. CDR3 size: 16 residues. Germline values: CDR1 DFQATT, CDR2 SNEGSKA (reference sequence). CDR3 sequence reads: CSASPKQGAVTDTQYF. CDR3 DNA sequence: TGCAGTGCTAGCCCGAAGCAGGGGGCGGTAACAGATACGCAGTATTTT.

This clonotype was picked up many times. The CDR3 DNA follows: TGTGCCAGCAGCTTAGGCAGGGGCCTCACTGAAGCTTTCTTT. This codes for CASSLGRGLTEAFF. This rearrangement joins TRBV7-9 to TRBJ1-1, with a weak D call TRBD1 (6 bases). CDR3 size: 14 residues. Germline CDR1 is SEHNR and CDR2 is FQNEAQ (reference sequence). V lost 1 base and J 4 bases, leaving 10 bases between the germline ends.

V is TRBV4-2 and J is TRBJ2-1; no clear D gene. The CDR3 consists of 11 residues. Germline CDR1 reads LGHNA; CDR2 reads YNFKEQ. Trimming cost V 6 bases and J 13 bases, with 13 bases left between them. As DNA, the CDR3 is TGTGCCAGCAGTCGTGAAGGGTCCCAGTTCTTC. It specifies CASSREGSQFF.

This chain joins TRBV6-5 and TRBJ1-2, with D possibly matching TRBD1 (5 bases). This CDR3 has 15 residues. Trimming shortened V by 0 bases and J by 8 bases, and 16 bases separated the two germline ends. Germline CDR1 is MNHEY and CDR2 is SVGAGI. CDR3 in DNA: TGTGCCAGCAGTTACTCGATCAATGGGCAGGGAGGCTACACCTTC. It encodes CASSYSINGQGGYTF.

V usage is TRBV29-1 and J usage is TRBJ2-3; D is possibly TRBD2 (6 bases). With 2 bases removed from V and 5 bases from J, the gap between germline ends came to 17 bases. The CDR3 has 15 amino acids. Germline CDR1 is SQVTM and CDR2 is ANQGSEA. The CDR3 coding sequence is TGCAGCGTTGAAAGCGGGCAACTTGGGATAGATACGCAGTATTTT. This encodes CSVESGQLGIDTQYF.

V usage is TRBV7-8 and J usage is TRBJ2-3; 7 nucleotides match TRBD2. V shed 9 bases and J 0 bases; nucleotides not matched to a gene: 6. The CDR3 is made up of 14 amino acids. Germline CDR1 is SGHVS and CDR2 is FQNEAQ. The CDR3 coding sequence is TGTGCCAGTCTAGCGGAATCGAGCACAGATACGCAGTATTTT. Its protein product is CASLAESSTDTQYF.

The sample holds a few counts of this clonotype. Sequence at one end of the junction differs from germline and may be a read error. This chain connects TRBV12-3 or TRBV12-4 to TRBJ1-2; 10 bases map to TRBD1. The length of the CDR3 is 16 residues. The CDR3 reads CASILPGTGDGKGYTF. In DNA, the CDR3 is TGTGCCAGCATTTTACCCGGGACAGGGGATGGAAAGGGCTACACCTTC.

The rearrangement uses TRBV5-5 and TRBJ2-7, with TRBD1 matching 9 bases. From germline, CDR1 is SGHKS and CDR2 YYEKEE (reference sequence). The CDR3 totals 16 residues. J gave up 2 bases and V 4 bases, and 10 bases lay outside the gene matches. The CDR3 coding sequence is TGTGCCAGCAGCCCCGCCCCGGGACAGGGAACCTACGAGCAGTACGTC. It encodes CASSPAPGQGTYEQYV.

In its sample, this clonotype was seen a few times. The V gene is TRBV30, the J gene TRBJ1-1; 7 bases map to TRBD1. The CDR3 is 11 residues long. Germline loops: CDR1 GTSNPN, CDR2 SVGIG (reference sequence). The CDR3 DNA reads TGTGCTTTGGACGGAGGGGGCGAAGCTTTCTTT. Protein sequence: CALDGGGEAFF.

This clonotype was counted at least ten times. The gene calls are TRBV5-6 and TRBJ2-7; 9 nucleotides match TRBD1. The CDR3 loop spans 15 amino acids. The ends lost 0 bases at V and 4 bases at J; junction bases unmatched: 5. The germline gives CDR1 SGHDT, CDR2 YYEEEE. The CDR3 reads CASSLGDRASYEQYV. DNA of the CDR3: TGTGCCAGCAGCTTGGGGGACAGGGCTAGTTACGAGCAGTACGTC.

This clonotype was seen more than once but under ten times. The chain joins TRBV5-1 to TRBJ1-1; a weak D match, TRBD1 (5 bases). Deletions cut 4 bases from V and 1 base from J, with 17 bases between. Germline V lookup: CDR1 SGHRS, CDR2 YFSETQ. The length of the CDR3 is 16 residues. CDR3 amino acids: CASSPSLGGPNTEAFF. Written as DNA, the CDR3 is TGCGCCAGCAGCCCGAGCCTCGGGGGACCGAACACTGAAGCTTTCTTT.

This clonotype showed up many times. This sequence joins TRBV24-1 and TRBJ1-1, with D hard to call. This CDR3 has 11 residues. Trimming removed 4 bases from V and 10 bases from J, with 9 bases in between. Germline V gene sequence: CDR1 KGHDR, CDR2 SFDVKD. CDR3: CATSDSVRAFF. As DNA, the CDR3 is TGTGCCACCAGTGACTCCGTGAGAGCTTTCTTT.

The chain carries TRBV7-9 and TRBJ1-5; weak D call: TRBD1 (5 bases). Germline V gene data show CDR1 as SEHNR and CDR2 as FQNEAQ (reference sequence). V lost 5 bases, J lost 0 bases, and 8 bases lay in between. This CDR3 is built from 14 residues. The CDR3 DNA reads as TGTGCCAGCAGCGGGGGGGATAGCAATCAGCCCCAGCATTTT. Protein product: CASSGGDSNQPQHF.

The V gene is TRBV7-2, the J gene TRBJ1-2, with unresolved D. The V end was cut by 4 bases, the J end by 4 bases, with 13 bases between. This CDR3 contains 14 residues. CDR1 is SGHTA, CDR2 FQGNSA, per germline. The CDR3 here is CASSSSRGGYGYTF. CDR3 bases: TGTGCCAGCAGCTCGAGTCGGGGTGGCTATGGCTACACCTTC.

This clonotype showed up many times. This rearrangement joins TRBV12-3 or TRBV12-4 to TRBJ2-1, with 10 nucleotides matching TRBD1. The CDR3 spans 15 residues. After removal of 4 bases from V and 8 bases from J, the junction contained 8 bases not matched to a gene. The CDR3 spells CASSWDRGSSDEQFF. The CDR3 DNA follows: TGTGCCAGCAGTTGGGACAGGGGATCGAGCGATGAGCAGTTCTTC.

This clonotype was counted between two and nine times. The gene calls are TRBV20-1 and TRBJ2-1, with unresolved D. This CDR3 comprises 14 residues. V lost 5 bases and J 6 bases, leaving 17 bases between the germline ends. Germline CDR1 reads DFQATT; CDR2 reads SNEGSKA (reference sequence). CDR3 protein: CSAFKPDGRNEQFF. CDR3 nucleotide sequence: TGCAGTGCTTTCAAACCCGACGGGCGCAATGAGCAGTTCTTC.

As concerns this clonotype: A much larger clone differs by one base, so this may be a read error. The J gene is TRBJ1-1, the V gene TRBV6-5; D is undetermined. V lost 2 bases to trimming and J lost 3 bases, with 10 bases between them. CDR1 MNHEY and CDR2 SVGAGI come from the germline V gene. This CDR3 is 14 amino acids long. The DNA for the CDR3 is TGTGCCAGCAGTTACGCGCGAATGGACACTGAAGCTTTCTTT. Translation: CASSYARMDTEAFF.

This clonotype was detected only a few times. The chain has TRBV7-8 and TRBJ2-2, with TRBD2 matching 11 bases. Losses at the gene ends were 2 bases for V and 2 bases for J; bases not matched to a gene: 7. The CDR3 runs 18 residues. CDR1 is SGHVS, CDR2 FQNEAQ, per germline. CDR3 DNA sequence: TGTGCCAGCAGCTTACCCTCTAGCGGGGGGACCAACACCGGGGAGCTGTTTTTT. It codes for CASSLPSSGGTNTGELFF.

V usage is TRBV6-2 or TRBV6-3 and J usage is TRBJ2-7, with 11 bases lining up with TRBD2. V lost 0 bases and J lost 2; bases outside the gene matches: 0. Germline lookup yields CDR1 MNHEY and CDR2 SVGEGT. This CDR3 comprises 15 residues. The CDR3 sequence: CASSYSTSGAYEQYF. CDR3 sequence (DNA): TGTGCCAGCAGTTACTCGACTAGCGGGGCCTACGAGCAGTACTTC.